A single sample is the source of the 15 T cell receptor beta chains below, sequenced in a study of blood T cell repertoires in COVID-19. Produced via immunoSEQ multiplex PCR; TCRdb's table is partial and in-frame only. The data contain 200,000 to 250,000 clones, 75% to 85% of them singletons. Material: PBMCs or T cells enriched from blood (not recorded which). Receptors originate from a man aged 25 to 40 with acute COVID-19.

This sequence joins TRBV29-1 and TRBJ2-7; 7 positions match TRBD1. In germline, CDR1 is SQVTM, CDR2 ANQGSEA. This CDR3 is 11 amino acids long. V lost 7 bases to trimming and J lost 2 bases; unmatched junction nucleotides: 2. CDR3 DNA sequence: TGCAGCGGGGGACAGACCTACGAGCAGTACTTC. It specifies CSGGQTYEQYF.

As DNA, the CDR3 is TGTGCCAGCAGCCACCTGGGAGACGCTCAGCCCCAGCATTTT. Translated: CASSHLGDAQPQHF. The chain couples TRBV3-1 (or the pseudogene TRBV3-2) to TRBJ1-5; D unclear. This CDR3 has 14 amino acids. The germline V and J ends were trimmed by 3 bases and 6 bases, with 12 bases remaining between them. Germline CDR1 is LGHDT and CDR2 is YNNKEL (reference sequence).

Written as DNA, the CDR3 is TGCGCCAGCAGCTTGGCCGGGTCAAGAAATCAGCCCCAGCATTTT. Translation: CASSLAGSRNQPQHF. V usage is TRBV5-1 and J usage is TRBJ1-5; D call uncertain. The V gene lost 0 bases and the J gene lost 4 bases, with 11 bases spanning the gap. The CDR3 has 15 residues. Germline V gene sequence: CDR1 SGHRS, CDR2 YFSETQ.

The DNA of the CDR3 is TGCAGCGTTGATCAGCCAGGACTAGGAAACACCATATATTTT. Translated, it gives CSVDQPGLGNTIYF. The chain uses TRBV29-1 and TRBJ1-3; no definite D call. Deletions cut 3 bases from V and 4 bases from J, with 13 bases between. Germline V gene sequence: CDR1 SQVTM, CDR2 ANQGSEA. This CDR3 contains 14 residues.

V is TRBV10-3 and J is TRBJ1-3; possible D gene TRBD1, 5 bases. The CDR3 has 14 residues. CDR1 and CDR2 (germline): ENHRY, SYGVKD. Trimming pared 7 bases from V and 3 bases from J, leaving 13 bases between. The CDR3 coding sequence is TGTGCCATCACCGACAGATCCAGTGGAAACACCATATATTTT. It translates to CAITDRSSGNTIYF.

Here the CDR3 DNA reads TGTGCCAGCAGCGGGGCCCACCGGGAGACCCAGTACTTC. Its translation: CASSGAHRETQYF. J is TRBJ2-5 and V is TRBV7-9; possible D gene TRBD1, 5 bases. Trimming removed 5 bases at V and 5 bases at J, with 12 bases between. Germline V CDR1 and CDR2: SEHNR, FQNEAQ (reference sequence). The CDR3 loop spans 13 amino acids. Using reference TRBV7-9 and TRBJ2-5 for the parts outside the CDR3, the full variable domain is DTGVSQNPRHKITKRGQNVTFRCDPISEHNRLYWYRQTLGQGPEFLTYFQNEAQLEKSRLLSDRFSAERPKGSFSTLEIQRTEQGDSAMYLCASSGAHRETQYFGPGTRLLVL.

The CDR3 sequence is CASSQDRGGTLSYEQYF. For the CDR3, the DNA is TGCGCCAGCAGCCAAGATCGTGGGGGGACTTTGTCCTACGAGCAGTACTTC. This chain joins TRBV4-1 and TRBJ2-7; TRBD2 is a possible D gene (6 bases). Per the germline V gene, CDR1 is MGHRA and CDR2 is YSYEKL. This CDR3 has 17 residues. With 0 bases removed from V and 1 base from J, the gap between germline ends came to 16 bases.

This clone has a handful of counts. The V call is TRBV2, the J call TRBJ1-2; D unresolved. The CDR3 spans 14 residues. The germline V gene encodes CDR1 SNHLY and CDR2 FYNNEI. Trimming shortened V by 1 base and J by 3 bases, and 9 bases separated the two germline ends. The DNA for the CDR3 is TGTGCCAGCAGTGAAGGAAGCCTAGACTATGGCTACACCTTC. The encoded protein is CASSEGSLDYGYTF.

This clone was counted a single time. V gene TRBV5-1 combines with J gene TRBJ1-2; D perhaps matches TRBD1 (5 bases). The germline V gene has CDR1 SGHRS and CDR2 YFSETQ. The CDR3 extends over 12 amino acids. The V end lost 4 bases, the J end lost 2 bases, and 6 bases lay between the germline ends. CDR3 amino acids: CASSAGNYGYTF. The CDR3 nucleotides are TGCGCCAGCAGCGCAGGGAACTATGGCTACACCTTC. Using reference TRBV5-1 and TRBJ1-2 for the parts outside the CDR3, the full variable domain is KAGVTQTPRYLIKTRGQQVTLSCSPISGHRSVSWYQQTPGQGLQFLFEYFSETQRNKGNFPGRFSGRQFSNSRSEMNVSTLELGDSALYLCASSAGNYGYTFGSGTRLTVV.

J is TRBJ2-7 and V is TRBV27; 8 bases agree with TRBD1. Germline V gives CDR1 MNHEY, CDR2 SMNVEV (reference sequence). V was pared by 10 bases and J by 9 bases, with 23 bases of the junction left unmatched. The CDR3 covers 16 residues. The DNA of the CDR3 is TGTGCCACCCTGGGCTCGGCCAGGGGGCCAGTTGGGGTGCAGTACTTC. This sequence encodes CATLGSARGPVGVQYF.

The chain employs TRBV7-6 and TRBJ1-3; 7 nucleotides match TRBD1. Looked up from germline, CDR1 is SGHVS and CDR2 is FNYEAQ. V lost 5 bases to trimming and J lost 2 bases; unmatched junction nucleotides: 3. The CDR3 runs 14 residues. The chain's CDR3 is CASSPGQTGNTIYF. The CDR3 bases are TGTGCCAGCAGCCCGGGACAGACTGGAAACACCATATATTTT.

The chain links TRBV10-2 to TRBJ1-5, with a tentative D call TRBD1 (6 bases). This CDR3 is 16 amino acids long. Per the germline V gene, CDR1 is WSHSY and CDR2 is SAAADI. The germline V and J ends were trimmed by 2 bases and 3 bases, with 14 bases remaining between them. In DNA form, the CDR3 reads TGCGCCAGCAGTGAGGTGAAAACAGGGCCCAATCAGCCCCAGCATTTT. Protein: CASSEVKTGPNQPQHF.

This rearrangement joins TRBV7-9 to TRBJ1-3; possibly TRBD1 for D (5 bases). The CDR3 contains 15 residues. The germline V gene has CDR1 SEHNR and CDR2 FQNEAQ (reference sequence). Trimming cost V 1 base and J 4 bases, with 11 bases left between them. The CDR3, as DNA: TGTGCCAGCAGCTTAGTACGTCAGGGAGGAAACACCATATATTTT. It codes for CASSLVRQGGNTIYF.

CDR3 in DNA: TGTGCCAGCAGCAGATCATCCGGGACAGGGCTGGGCGGCTACACCTTC. It encodes CASSRSSGTGLGGYTF. V gene TRBV7-9 combines with J gene TRBJ1-2, with 9 bases fitting TRBD1. V gave up 5 bases and J gave up 8 bases; unmatched junction bases: 15. In germline, CDR1 is SEHNR, CDR2 FQNEAQ (reference sequence). CDR3 length equals 16 residues.

This clone has only a few counts. The chain links TRBV9 to TRBJ2-3; D is unresolved. Trimming shortened V by 0 bases and J by 0 bases, and 8 bases separated the two germline ends. The CDR3 runs to 15 residues. Germline CDR1 reads SGDLS; CDR2 reads YYNGEE. The CDR3 coding sequence is TGTGCCAGCAGCGTAGGTGCGGAGAGCACAGATACGCAGTATTTT. Its protein product is CASSVGAESTDTQYF.